This section outlines one TCR beta chain sequence together with its context. The data are from a study of blood T cell repertoires in COVID-19. Overall study context: The United States, Italy and Spain supplied acute and convalescent COVID-19 samples. PBMCs, B-cell-depleted T cells, or T cells were the source of the cDNA or gDNA that made up the material.

CDR3 length equals 15 residues. In germline, CDR1 is MDHEN, CDR2 SYDVKM. V lost 7 bases and J lost 6, with 16 bases in between. The authors' processing: Estimation of nucleated cell counts relied on the amplification of reference gene primers. Using immunoSEQ multiplex PCR, the repertoire was profiled, and TCRdb retains in-frame clones only, with some absent. D and trimming were read from the DNA, whereas the V and J calls and clone size are those reported in that table. The sample yields approximately 270,000 clones, approximately 89% seen once. This sequence originates from a woman aged 60-75 years who had recovered from COVID-19. The chain has TRBV28 and TRBJ1-6; tentative D call: TRBD1 (5 bases). Sequenced material: PBMCs or T cells enriched from blood (not recorded which). The chain's CDR3 is CASNSAGKGNSPLHF. CDR3 nucleotide sequence: TGTGCCAGCAACTCCGCAGGGAAGGGTAATTCACCCCTCCACTTT. Together with reference TRBV28 and TRBJ1-6, the CDR3 gives the full variable domain: DVKVTQSSRYLVKRTGEKVFLECVQDMDHENMFWYRQDPGLGLRLIYFSYDVKMKEKGDIPEGYSVSREKKERFSLILESASTNQTSMYLCASNSAGKGNSPLHFGNGTRLTVT.